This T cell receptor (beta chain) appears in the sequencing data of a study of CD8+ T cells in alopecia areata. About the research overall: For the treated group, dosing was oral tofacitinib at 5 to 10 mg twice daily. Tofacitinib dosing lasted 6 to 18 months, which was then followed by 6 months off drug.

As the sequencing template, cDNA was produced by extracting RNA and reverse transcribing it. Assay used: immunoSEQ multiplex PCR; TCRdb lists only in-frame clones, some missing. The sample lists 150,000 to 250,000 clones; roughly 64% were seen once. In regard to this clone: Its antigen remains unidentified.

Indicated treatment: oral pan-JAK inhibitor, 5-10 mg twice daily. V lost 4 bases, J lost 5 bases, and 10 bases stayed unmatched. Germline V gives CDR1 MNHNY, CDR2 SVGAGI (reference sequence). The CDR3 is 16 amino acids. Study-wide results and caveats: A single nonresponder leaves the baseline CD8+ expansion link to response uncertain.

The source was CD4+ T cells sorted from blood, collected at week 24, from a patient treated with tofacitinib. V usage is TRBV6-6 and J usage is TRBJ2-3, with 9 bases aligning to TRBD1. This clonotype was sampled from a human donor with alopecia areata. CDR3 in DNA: TGTGCCAGCAGTTGGGACCCACAGGGGGCGGGAGATACGCAGTATTTT. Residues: CASSWDPQGAGDTQYF.